The entry below describes one T cell receptor beta chain. Which antigen it targets is not known. No much larger clone is present one base from it, and per-base qualities are unavailable. Other DNA sequences of this sample code for an identical CDR3. The sample is drawn from a study of blood T cell repertoires in COVID-19 (dated by TCRdb to 2018 to 2020). With respect to the entire study: The collaborator samples originated in the United States, Italy and Spain and spanned the acute and convalescent phases of COVID-19. The dataset comprised deeply sampled blood TCRbeta repertoires from subjects exposed to, actively infected with, or recovered from COVID-19. Where available, HLA class I and class II types were taken from metadata supplied by the sample provider and were not determined by assay-based typing. A freely available public database, intended as a resource for researchers studying the immune response to SARS-CoV-2, is where the repertoires were released. The samples were drawn from the first 160 participants of the ongoing ImmuneRACE study and from roughly 1,300 subjects provided by 6 global collaborators. A de-identified subject ID, COVID-19 status, age in years and sex were almost always included in the sample metadata. The prospective study material was composed of cDNA or gDNA derived from T cells, B-cell-depleted T cells, or PBMCs.

The CDR3 covers 12 residues, taking in both the cysteine and the phenylalanine. Only the CDR3 part of the read is kept: 36 bases, read in frame from the first base. From V the trimming removes 4 bases and from J it removes 1 base, while the gene matches leave 0 bases of the junction unaccounted for. From a lookup of the germline V gene, CDR1 and CDR2 are SQVTM and ANQGSEA. Participants in the prospective study were enrolled through a virtual design, were aged 18 to 89 years, and lived in approximately 24 United States geographic areas. Cohort assignment in the prospective study relied on participant-reported clinical history from a screening survey and a study questionnaire. Recovered participants in ImmuneRACE Cohort 3 were defined as having two consecutive negative NP/OP PCR tests, clearance from a healthcare professional, or resolution of symptoms. Each participant in the prospective study had whole blood, serum and a nasopharyngeal or oropharyngeal swab collected by mobile phlebotomists. Prospective study participants could optionally give additional blood draws and questionnaires over an approximately two-month period. Prospective study blood samples were shipped either frozen or at room temperature before DNA extraction.

Broad study findings and their caveats: The amount of clinical and demographic metadata varied by source and participant and was provided uncurated.

TCRbeta CDR3 regions were amplified from genomic DNA using the immunoSEQ Assay, a bias-controlled multiplex PCR. The paper's processing steps were these. The number of nucleated cells in each sample was estimated by amplification of reference gene primers within the assay. Sequence reads were collapsed and filtered to measure the absolute abundance of every unique TCRbeta CDR3 rearrangement. For each sample, productive Simpson clonality was calculated by taking the square root of Simpson's diversity index across productive rearrangements. The clones in this table, taken by TCRdb from immuneACCESS, are in-frame only. Not every clone is retained; where verified, under half of the shortfall comes from an unresolved V gene, and the cause of the rest is unknown. V, J and clone size reflect that table, while D and trimming were determined from the DNA. For this sample there are roughly 250,000 clones; 88% appear just once. The ten largest clones take up 2.5% to 3.5% of the sample.

Recombination joined TRBV29-1 with TRBJ1-1; 7 bases in between match TRBD1. The specimen sequenced was PBMCs or T cells enriched from blood (not recorded which). The receptor comes from a woman in her fifties or sixties who had recovered from COVID-19. Read as DNA, the sequence is TGCAGCGTTGGACAGGGGAACACTGAAGCTTTCTTT. Translated, it reads CSVGQGNTEAFF.